Shown below are 14 T cell receptor beta chains from a single sample sequenced in a study of cytomegalovirus exposure and HLA in healthy donors. The PCR was carried out with 60 Vbeta primers and 13 Jbeta primers. Data came from immunoSEQ multiplex PCR; TCRdb stores just in-frame clones and leaves some out. The sample shows about 140,000 clones, almost 85% of them seen only once. The sequencing sample was made of PBMCs. The receptors derive from a man younger than 40 in good health and CMV-seropositive.

This clone was detected once. The V and J genes are TRBV9 and TRBJ2-1, with D hard to call. Germline assignment: CDR1 SGDLS and CDR2 YYNGEE. Trimming shortened V by 0 bases and J by 0 bases, and 7 bases separated the two germline ends. This CDR3 is built from 15 residues. CDR3 in amino acids: CASSVAVSSYNEQFF. The CDR3 nucleotides read TGTGCCAGCAGCGTAGCGGTAAGCTCCTACAATGAGCAGTTCTTC.

CDR3 protein: CASSATTGANTEAFF. DNA of the CDR3: TGCGCCAGCAGCGCCACGACAGGCGCTAACACTGAAGCTTTCTTT. The rearrangement uses TRBV5-1 and TRBJ1-1, with D possibly matching TRBD1 (6 bases). The germline CDR1 and CDR2 sequences are SGHRS and YFSETQ. CDR3 length: 15 residues. The germline V and J ends were trimmed by 4 bases and 2 bases, with 15 bases remaining between them.

The gene calls are TRBV28 and TRBJ2-3, with a tentative D call TRBD1 (5 bases). The germline CDR1 and CDR2 sequences are MDHEN and SYDVKM. V was shortened by 8 bases and J by 1 base, with 22 bases between the two germline ends. The CDR3 is made up of 17 amino acids. The DNA of the CDR3 is TGTGCCAGCTCCAAGCCCCAAGGGGTTGGAGGCACAGATACGCAGTATTTT. This codes for CASSKPQGVGGTDTQYF.

This clone was observed a handful of times. The rearrangement links TRBV27 to TRBJ2-7; D might be TRBD2 (5 bases). Trimming took 6 bases from V and 7 from J, leaving 16 bases between them. The CDR3 spans 13 residues. Germline CDR1 MNHEY, CDR2 SMNVEV (reference sequence). This chain's CDR3 is CASRREPRGEQYF. Here the CDR3 DNA reads TGTGCCAGCAGAAGAGAGCCCCGGGGAGAGCAGTACTTC.

The J gene is TRBJ1-5, the V gene TRBV19; 8 bases map to TRBD1. The CDR3 has 14 residues. J was trimmed by 11 bases and V by 5 bases; bases with no gene match: 11. CDR1 is LNHDA, CDR2 SQIVND, per germline (reference sequence). CDR3 DNA: TGTGCCAGTAGTTGGGGCAGGGGGCGCGGAGCCCAGCATTTT. It encodes CASSWGRGRGAQHF.

The chain recombines TRBV6-6 with TRBJ2-3; 7 nucleotides align to TRBD2. V gave up 7 bases and J gave up 6 bases; unmatched junction bases: 16. The CDR3 is made up of 16 amino acids. Per germline, CDR1 MNHNY and CDR2 SVGAGI (reference sequence). The CDR3 region is CASNPEGGPVSDTQYF. Here the CDR3 DNA reads TGTGCCAGCAACCCAGAGGGAGGGCCTGTTAGCGATACGCAGTATTTT.

The J gene is TRBJ2-4, the V gene TRBV7-2; 7 bases agree with TRBD2. Looked up from germline, CDR1 is SGHTA and CDR2 is FQGNSA. The CDR3 extends over 14 amino acids. Losses at the gene ends were 7 bases for V and 1 base for J; bases not matched to a gene: 4. CDR3 loop: CASNLGGAKNIQYF. In nucleotides, the CDR3 is TGTGCCAGCAACCTGGGGGGGGCCAAAAACATTCAGTACTTC.

The chain joins TRBV27 to TRBJ2-1; the match to TRBD2 covers 7 bases. The CDR3 spans 14 residues. V trimming: 6 bases; J trimming: 0 bases; junction bases outside the gene matches: 2. Germline V CDR1 and CDR2: MNHEY, SMNVEV (reference sequence). CDR3 region: CASSLADSYNEQFF. The CDR3 DNA reads TGTGCCAGCAGCCTAGCGGACTCCTACAATGAGCAGTTCTTC.

The chain recombines TRBV27 with TRBJ2-1; 7 bases agree with TRBD2. V lost 5 bases to trimming and J lost 3 bases; unmatched junction nucleotides: 10. The germline V gene has CDR1 MNHEY and CDR2 SMNVEV (reference sequence). This CDR3 has 16 residues. The CDR3, as DNA: TGTGCCAGCAGTATCTCCGCGGGGGTTGGCTACAATGAGCAGTTCTTC. Protein product: CASSISAGVGYNEQFF.

V gene TRBV18 combines with J gene TRBJ1-3, with TRBD1 as a possible D gene (5 bases). Germline CDR1 KGHSH, CDR2 LQKENI. V lost 3 bases and J 0 bases, leaving 15 bases between the germline ends. The CDR3 spans 17 residues. The CDR3 reads CASSPTWGGDSGNTIYF. The CDR3 bases are TGTGCCAGCTCACCTACCTGGGGCGGCGACTCTGGAAACACCATATATTTT.

The chain uses TRBV19 and TRBJ2-3; D is perhaps TRBD2 (6 bases). Trimming took 8 bases from V and 1 from J, leaving 10 bases between them. CDR1 and CDR2 from the germline V gene are LNHDA and SQIVND (reference sequence). The CDR3 totals 13 residues. CDR3 protein: CASGGTGTDTQYF. DNA of the CDR3: TGTGCCAGTGGGGGGACGGGCACAGATACGCAGTATTTT. Complete variable domain (other parts from reference TRBV19 and TRBJ2-3): DGGITQSPKYLFRKEGQNVTLSCEQNLNHDAMYWYRQDPGQGLRLIYYSQIVNDFQKGDIAEGYSVSREKKESFPLTVTSAQKNPTAFYLCASGGTGTDTQYFGPGTRLTVL.

This clone has just a few counts. The genes are TRBV5-1 and TRBJ1-2, with 8 bases aligning to TRBD1. The ends lost 6 bases at V and 2 bases at J; junction bases unmatched: 18. CDR1 is SGHRS and CDR2 is YFSETQ in the germline V gene. This CDR3 region has 18 residues. This CDR3 reads CASTLSFGRDRQNYGYTF. The CDR3 nucleotides read TGCGCCAGCACTCTTAGCTTCGGTCGGGACAGGCAAAACTATGGCTACACCTTC.

The rearrangement joins TRBV4-1 to TRBJ2-5; 9 bases fit TRBD2. Near its end, the DNA agrees better with TRBJ2-7, so the J call may be wrong. Germline assignment: CDR1 MGHRA and CDR2 YSYEKL. This CDR3 region has 16 residues. The CDR3 sequence: CASSQEPASGTYEQYF. The CDR3 DNA reads as TGCGCCAGCAGCCAAGAACCGGCTAGCGGGACCTACGAGCAGTACTTC.

V usage is TRBV9 and J usage is TRBJ2-2, with 7 positions matching TRBD2. This CDR3 has 14 amino acids. J lost 4 bases, V lost 4 bases, and 4 bases had no gene match. Germline lookup yields CDR1 SGDLS and CDR2 YYNGEE. Here the CDR3 reads CASSRDYLTGELFF. The CDR3 region has the DNA TGTGCCAGCAGCCGGGACTACCTCACCGGGGAGCTGTTTTTT.